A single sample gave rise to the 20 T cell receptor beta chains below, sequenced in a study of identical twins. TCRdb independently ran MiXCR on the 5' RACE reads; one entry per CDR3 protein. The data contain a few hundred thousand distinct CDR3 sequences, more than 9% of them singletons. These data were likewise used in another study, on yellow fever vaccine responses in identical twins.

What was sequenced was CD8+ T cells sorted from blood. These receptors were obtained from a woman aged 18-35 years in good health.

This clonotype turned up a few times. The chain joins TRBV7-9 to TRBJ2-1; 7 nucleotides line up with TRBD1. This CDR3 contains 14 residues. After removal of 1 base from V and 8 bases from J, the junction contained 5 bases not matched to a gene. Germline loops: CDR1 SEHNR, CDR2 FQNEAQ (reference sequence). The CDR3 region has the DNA TGTGCCAGCAGCTTAGGAGCAGGGGGTTATGAGCAGTTCTTC. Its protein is CASSLGAGGYEQFF.

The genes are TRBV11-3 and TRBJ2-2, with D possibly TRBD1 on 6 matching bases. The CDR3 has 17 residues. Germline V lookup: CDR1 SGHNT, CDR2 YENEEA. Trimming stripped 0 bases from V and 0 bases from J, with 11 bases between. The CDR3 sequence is CASSLDPRTANTGELFF. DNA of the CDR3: TGTGCCAGCAGCTTAGATCCACGGACAGCGAACACCGGGGAGCTGTTTTTT.

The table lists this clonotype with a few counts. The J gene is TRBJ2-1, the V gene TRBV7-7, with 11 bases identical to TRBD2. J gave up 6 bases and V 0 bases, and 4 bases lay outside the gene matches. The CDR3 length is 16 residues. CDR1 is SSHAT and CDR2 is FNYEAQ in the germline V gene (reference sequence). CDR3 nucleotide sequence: TGTGCCAGCAGCTTAGCGCTAGCGGGGGGCAGCAATGAGCAGTTCTTC. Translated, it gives CASSLALAGGSNEQFF.

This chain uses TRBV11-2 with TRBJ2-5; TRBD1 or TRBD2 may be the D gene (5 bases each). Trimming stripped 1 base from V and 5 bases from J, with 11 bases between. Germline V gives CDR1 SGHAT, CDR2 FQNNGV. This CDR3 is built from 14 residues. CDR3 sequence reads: CASSLVGRPETQYF. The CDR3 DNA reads TGTGCCAGCAGCTTAGTGGGACGTCCGGAGACCCAGTACTTC.

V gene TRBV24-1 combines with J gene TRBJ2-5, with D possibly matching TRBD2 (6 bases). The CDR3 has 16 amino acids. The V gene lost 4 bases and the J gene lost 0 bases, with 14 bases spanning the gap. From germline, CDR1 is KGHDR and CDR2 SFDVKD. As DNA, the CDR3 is TGTGCCACCAGTGACTCCTTTGGGGGGTACCAAGAGACCCAGTACTTC. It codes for CATSDSFGGYQETQYF.

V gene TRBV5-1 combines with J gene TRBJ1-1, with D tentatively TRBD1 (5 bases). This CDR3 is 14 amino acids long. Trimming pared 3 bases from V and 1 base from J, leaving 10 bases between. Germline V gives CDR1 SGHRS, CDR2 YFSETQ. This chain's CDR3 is CASSWGDPNTEAFF. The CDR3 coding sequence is TGCGCCAGCAGCTGGGGGGACCCGAACACTGAAGCTTTCTTT.

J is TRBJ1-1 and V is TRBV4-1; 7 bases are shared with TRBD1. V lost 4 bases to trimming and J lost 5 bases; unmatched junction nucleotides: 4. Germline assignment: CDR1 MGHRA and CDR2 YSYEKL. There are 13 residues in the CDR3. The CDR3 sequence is CASSRTQGTEAFF. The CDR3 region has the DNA TGCGCCAGCAGCCGGACACAGGGGACTGAAGCTTTCTTT.

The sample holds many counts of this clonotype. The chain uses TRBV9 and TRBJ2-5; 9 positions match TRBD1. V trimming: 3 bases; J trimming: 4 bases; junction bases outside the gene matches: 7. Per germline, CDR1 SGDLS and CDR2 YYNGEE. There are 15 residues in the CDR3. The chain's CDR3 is CASSAGDRARETQYF. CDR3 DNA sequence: TGTGCCAGCAGCGCGGGGGACAGGGCCAGAGAGACCCAGTACTTC. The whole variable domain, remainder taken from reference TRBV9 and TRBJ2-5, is DSGVTQTPKHLITATGQRVTLRCSPRSGDLSVYWYQQSLDQGLQFLIQYYNGEERAKGNILERFSAQQFPDLHSELNLSSLELGDSALYFCASSAGDRARETQYFGPGTRLLVL.

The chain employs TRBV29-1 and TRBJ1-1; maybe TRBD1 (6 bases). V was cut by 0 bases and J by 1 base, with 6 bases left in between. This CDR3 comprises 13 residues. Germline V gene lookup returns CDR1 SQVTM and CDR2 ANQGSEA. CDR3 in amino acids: CSVEEGANTEAFF. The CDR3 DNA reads TGCAGCGTTGAAGAGGGGGCGAACACTGAAGCTTTCTTT.

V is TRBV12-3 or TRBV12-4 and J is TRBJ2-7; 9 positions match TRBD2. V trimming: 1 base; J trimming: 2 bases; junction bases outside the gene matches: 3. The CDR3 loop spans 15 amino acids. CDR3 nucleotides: TGTGCCAGCAGTTTAGGAGCGGGAGGTACCTACGAGCAGTACTTC. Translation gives CASSLGAGGTYEQYF.

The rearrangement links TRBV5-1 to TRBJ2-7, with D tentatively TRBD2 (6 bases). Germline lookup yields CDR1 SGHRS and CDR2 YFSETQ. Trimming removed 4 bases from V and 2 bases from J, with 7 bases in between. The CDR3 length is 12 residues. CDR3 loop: CASSASAYEQYV. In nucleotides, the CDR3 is TGCGCCAGCAGCGCTAGCGCCTACGAGCAGTACGTC.

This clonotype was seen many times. The CDR3 here is CASSLVFRGYEQYF. Written as DNA, the CDR3 is TGTGCCAGCAGTTTAGTCTTTAGGGGTTACGAGCAGTACTTC. This chain joins TRBV27 and TRBJ2-7; tentative D call: TRBD1 (5 bases). Germline lookup yields CDR1 MNHEY and CDR2 SMNVEV (reference sequence). This CDR3 is 14 amino acids long. The V gene lost 2 bases and the J gene lost 4 bases, with 12 bases spanning the gap.

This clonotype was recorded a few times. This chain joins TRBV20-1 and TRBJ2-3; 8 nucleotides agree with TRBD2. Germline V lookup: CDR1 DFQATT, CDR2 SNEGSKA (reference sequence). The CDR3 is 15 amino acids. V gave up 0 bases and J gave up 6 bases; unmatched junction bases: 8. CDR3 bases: TGCAGTGCTAGAGAAGCGGGAGCGGGGGTTGATACGCAGTATTTT. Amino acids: CSAREAGAGVDTQYF.

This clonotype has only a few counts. The CDR3 bases are TGTGCCAGCAGCATACAGGGCGCTGAAGCTTTCTTT. Its protein product is CASSIQGAEAFF. J is TRBJ1-1 and V is TRBV7-9, with TRBD1 as a possible D gene (6 bases). The CDR3 is 12 residues long. CDR1 and CDR2 from the germline V gene are SEHNR and FQNEAQ (reference sequence). Trimming took 5 bases from V and 6 from J, leaving 10 bases between them.

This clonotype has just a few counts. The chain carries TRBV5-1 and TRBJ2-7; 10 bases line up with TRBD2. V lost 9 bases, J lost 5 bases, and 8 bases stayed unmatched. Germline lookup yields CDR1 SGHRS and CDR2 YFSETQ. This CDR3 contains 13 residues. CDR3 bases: TGCGCCACAAATCTAGCGGGAGCTAACGAGCAGTACTTC. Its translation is CATNLAGANEQYF.

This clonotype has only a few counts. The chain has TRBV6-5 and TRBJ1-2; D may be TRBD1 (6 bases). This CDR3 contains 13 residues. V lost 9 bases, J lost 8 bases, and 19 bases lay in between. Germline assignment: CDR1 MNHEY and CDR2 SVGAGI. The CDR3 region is CASTGTLYEGYTF. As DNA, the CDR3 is TGTGCCAGTACCGGGACACTCTATGAGGGCTACACCTTC.

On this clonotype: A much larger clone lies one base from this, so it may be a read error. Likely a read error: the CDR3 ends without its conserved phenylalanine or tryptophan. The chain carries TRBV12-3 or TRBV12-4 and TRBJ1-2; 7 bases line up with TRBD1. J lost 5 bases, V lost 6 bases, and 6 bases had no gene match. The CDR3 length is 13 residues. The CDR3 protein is CASSLGQVYGYTY. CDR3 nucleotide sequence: TGTGCCAGCAGCCTAGGACAGGTTTATGGCTACACCTAC.

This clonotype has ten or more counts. The CDR3 loop is CASSHGREVRADTQYF. The DNA for the CDR3 is TGCGCCAGCAGCCACGGACGCGAGGTCCGAGCAGATACGCAGTATTTT. This chain connects TRBV4-1 to TRBJ2-3; D remains ambiguous. Germline lookup yields CDR1 MGHRA and CDR2 YSYEKL. The ends were cut back, 3 bases at V and 4 bases at J, with 17 bases in the middle. The CDR3 length is 16 residues.

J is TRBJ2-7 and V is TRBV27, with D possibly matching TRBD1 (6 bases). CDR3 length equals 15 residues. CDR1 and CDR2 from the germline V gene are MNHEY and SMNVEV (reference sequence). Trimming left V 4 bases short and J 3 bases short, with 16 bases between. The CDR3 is CASSSDPGASYEQYF. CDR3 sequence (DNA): TGTGCCAGCAGTTCCGACCCAGGGGCCAGCTACGAGCAGTACTTC.

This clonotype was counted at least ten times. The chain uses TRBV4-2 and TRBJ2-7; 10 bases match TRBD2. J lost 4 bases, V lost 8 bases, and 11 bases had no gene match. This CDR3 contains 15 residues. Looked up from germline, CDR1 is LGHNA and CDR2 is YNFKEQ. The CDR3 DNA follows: TGTGCCAGCTCCATGGAGGCTAGCGGGAGTTACGAGCAGTACTTC. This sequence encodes CASSMEASGSYEQYF.